A single sample gave rise to the 17 T cell receptor beta chains below, sequenced in a study of T cell responses to AZD1222 COVID-19 vaccine. The data were produced by immunoSEQ multiplex PCR, yet TCRdb's version contains in-frame clones alone and is incomplete. Of about 160,000 clones listed, 90% are singletons. The starting material was peripheral blood, obtained on day 0 of AZD1222 vaccination. Receptors originate from an adult in good health.

The chain uses TRBV1 and TRBJ2-7; TRBD2, the D gene given by the table, was not confirmed from the DNA. TRBV1 is listed as a pseudogene. The CDR3 covers 17 residues. Here the CDR3 reads CTSSQDEERGHSYEQYF. The DNA for the CDR3 is TGCACCAGCAGCCAAGATGAGGAGCGGGGGCACTCCTACGAGCAGTACTTC.

V usage is TRBV30 and J usage is TRBJ1-1, with D perhaps matching TRBD1 (5 bases). V was pared by 0 bases and J by 6 bases, with 17 bases between. The CDR3 is 15 residues long. From germline, CDR1 is GTSNPN and CDR2 SVGIG (reference sequence). DNA of the CDR3: TGTGCCTGGAGTGTATTCCGGGACTCCGTTTCTGAAGCTTTCTTT. The encoded protein is CAWSVFRDSVSEAFF.

The chain employs TRBV4-3 and TRBJ1-1, with 11 bases that match TRBD1. The junction had 11 bases not matched to a gene; V was cut back by 0 bases and J by 5 bases. From germline, CDR1 is LGHNA and CDR2 YSLEER. The CDR3 length is 18 residues. The CDR3 sequence: CASSQDLTRGQGVTEAFF. CDR3 bases: TGCGCCAGCAGCCAAGATCTCACGAGGGGACAGGGGGTAACTGAAGCTTTCTTT.

This sequence joins TRBV19 and TRBJ1-5, with D perhaps matching TRBD1 (6 bases). Trimming cost V 7 bases and J 6 bases, with 10 bases left between them. The CDR3 extends over 12 amino acids. Germline CDR1 is LNHDA and CDR2 is SQIVND (reference sequence). This CDR3 is CASTGAAQPQHF. CDR3 DNA: TGTGCCAGTACAGGGGCAGCTCAGCCCCAGCATTTT.

The V call is TRBV28, the J call TRBJ1-1, with TRBD1 matching over 9 bases. J was trimmed by 7 bases and V by 2 bases; bases with no gene match: 2. Germline V lookup: CDR1 MDHEN, CDR2 SYDVKM. This CDR3 contains 13 residues. For the CDR3, the DNA is TGTGCCAGCAGTTTAGGGACAGGGAGTGAAGCTTTCTTT. It encodes CASSLGTGSEAFF.

This clone has just one count. This chain links TRBV28 with TRBJ1-2; 11 bases are a match to TRBD1. CDR3 length: 14 amino acids. With V trimmed by 6 bases and J by 6 bases, 6 bases remained unmatched. The germline V gene has CDR1 MDHEN and CDR2 SYDVKM. CDR3 in amino acids: CASRRTGGYDGYTF. The CDR3 DNA follows: TGTGCCAGCAGACGGACAGGGGGCTACGATGGCTACACCTTC.

The chain combines TRBV9 with TRBJ1-2; unclear D gene. Trimming removed 0 bases at V and 0 bases at J, with 9 bases between. Germline CDR1 reads SGDLS; CDR2 reads YYNGEE. The CDR3 length is 15 residues. The DNA for the CDR3 is TGTGCCAGCAGCGTAGTCGCTACAGCTAACTATGGCTACACCTTC. Translated, it gives CASSVVATANYGYTF.

The rearrangement uses TRBV28 and TRBJ2-3; possible D gene TRBD2, 5 bases. Trimming took 3 bases from V and 6 from J, leaving 7 bases between them. The CDR3 spans 12 residues. Germline loops: CDR1 MDHEN, CDR2 SYDVKM. The CDR3 loop reads CASSFRRDTQYF. CDR3 nucleotides: TGTGCCAGCAGTTTTAGGAGGGATACGCAGTATTTT.

The V call is TRBV30, the J call TRBJ2-3, with D maybe TRBD2 (6 bases). Trimming took 4 bases from V and 8 from J, leaving 19 bases between them. CDR3 length equals 14 residues. Germline lookup yields CDR1 GTSNPN and CDR2 SVGIG (reference sequence). The CDR3, as DNA: TGTGCCTGGACGAGAAGCCCGGGGGTGGGTACGCAGTATTTT. This sequence encodes CAWTRSPGVGTQYF.

The chain links TRBV18 to TRBJ1-1; unclear D gene. The CDR3 is 13 amino acids. Per the germline V gene, CDR1 is KGHSH and CDR2 is LQKENI. Trimming left V 3 bases short and J 5 bases short, with 10 bases between. The DNA of the CDR3 is TGTGCCAGCTCACCTGATTTGTGGACTGAAGCTTTCTTT. This codes for CASSPDLWTEAFF.

This chain uses TRBV28 with TRBJ1-1; 8 bases agree with TRBD1. The V and J ends lost 2 bases and 2 bases, in that order; junction bases with no gene match: 1. Germline CDR1 and CDR2: MDHEN and SYDVKM. There are 14 residues in the CDR3. CDR3 DNA sequence: TGTGCCAGCAGTTTAACAGGGGGAAACACTGAAGCTTTCTTT. Translation gives CASSLTGGNTEAFF.

In nucleotides, the CDR3 is TGTGCCAGCACCCCCGGGTTGACAGTTCGCCTTGGGTATGGCTACACCTTC. Protein product: CASTPGLTVRLGYGYTF. J is TRBJ1-2 and V is TRBV7-8; maybe TRBD1 (5 bases). This CDR3 has 17 amino acids. Per the germline V gene, CDR1 is SGHVS and CDR2 is FQNEAQ. Trimming removed 7 bases at V and 5 bases at J, with 26 bases between.

The V call is TRBV5-5, the J call TRBJ2-2; unclear D gene. The CDR3 is made up of 13 amino acids. CDR1 SGHKS and CDR2 YYEKEE come from the germline V gene (reference sequence). The V and J ends lost 1 base and 4 bases respectively, with 5 bases between them. The CDR3 DNA follows: TGTGCCAGCAGCTTGTATCCCACCGGGGAGCTGTTTTTT. It yields the protein CASSLYPTGELFF.

This sequence joins TRBV28 and TRBJ1-3, with TRBD1 identical over 8 bases. V shed 6 bases, J shed 6 bases, and the junction held 13 bases outside the gene matches. This CDR3 spans 16 amino acids. Germline V gene data show CDR1 as MDHEN and CDR2 as SYDVKM. In DNA, the CDR3 is TGTGCCAGCAGCCTGAGACCAGGGGGCGCGTCAAACACCATATATTTT. Protein: CASSLRPGGASNTIYF. Full variable domain (missing parts from reference TRBV28 and TRBJ1-3): DVKVTQSSRYLVKRTGEKVFLECVQDMDHENMFWYRQDPGLGLRLIYFSYDVKMKEKGDIPEGYSVSREKKERFSLILESASTNQTSMYLCASSLRPGGASNTIYFGEGSWLTVV.

The chain's CDR3 is CASSLGGSHSPLHF. The CDR3 DNA sequence: TGTGCCAGCAGCTTGGGTGGGTCCCATTCACCCCTCCACTTT. The chain has TRBV5-6 and TRBJ1-6; D remains ambiguous. V was pared by 0 bases and J by 8 bases, with 9 bases between. This CDR3 has 14 amino acids. Germline loops: CDR1 SGHDT, CDR2 YYEEEE. The full variable domain, completed using reference TRBV5-6 and TRBJ1-6, is DAGVTQSPTHLIKTRGQQVTLRCSPKSGHDTVSWYQQALGQGPQFIFQYYEEEERQRGNFPDRFSGHQFPNYSSELNVNALLLGDSALYLCASSLGGSHSPLHFGNGTRLTVT.

This clone was seen once. V and J are TRBV7-3 and TRBJ1-3; 7 nucleotides match TRBD1. V trimming: 5 bases; J trimming: 0 bases; junction bases outside the gene matches: 10. Germline-derived CDR1 and CDR2 are SGHTA and FQGTGA. The CDR3 consists of 17 residues. The CDR3 nucleotides read TGTGCCAGCAGCCCTACAGGGGCTTCGAGCTCTGGAAACACCATATATTTT. It is translated as CASSPTGASSSGNTIYF.

The chain joins TRBV21-1 to TRBJ1-2. TRBV21-1 is an annotated pseudogene. The CDR3 has 13 amino acids. CDR3 coding DNA: TGTGCCAGCAGCAAAGGGGGGAGGTATGGCTACACCTTC. Its translation: CASSKGGRYGYTF.